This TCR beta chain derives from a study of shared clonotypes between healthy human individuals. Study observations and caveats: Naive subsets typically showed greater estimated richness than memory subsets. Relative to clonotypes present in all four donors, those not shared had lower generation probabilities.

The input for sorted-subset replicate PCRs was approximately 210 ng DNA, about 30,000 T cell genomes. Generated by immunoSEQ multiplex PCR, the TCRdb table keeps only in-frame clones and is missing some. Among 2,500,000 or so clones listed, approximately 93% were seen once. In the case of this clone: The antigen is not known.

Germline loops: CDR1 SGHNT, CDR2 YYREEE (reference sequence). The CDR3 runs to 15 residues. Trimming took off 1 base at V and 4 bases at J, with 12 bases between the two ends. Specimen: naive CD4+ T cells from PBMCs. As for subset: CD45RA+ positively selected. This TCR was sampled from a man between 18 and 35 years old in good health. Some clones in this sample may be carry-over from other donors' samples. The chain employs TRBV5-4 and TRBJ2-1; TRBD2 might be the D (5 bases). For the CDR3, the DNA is TGTGCCAGCAGCTTGCTCGCGGGCGCTTACAATGAGCAGTTCTTC. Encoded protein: CASSLLAGAYNEQFF.